These 7 T cell receptor beta chains were all obtained from the same sample, sequenced in a study of T cells in pancreatic ductal adenocarcinoma (TCRdb year 2017). Receptors were amplified or captured by the immunoSEQ multiplex PCR assay. In its TCRdb copy, this immuneACCESS table keeps in-frame sequences only and misses some clones. Where compared with another copy, unresolved V genes explain less than half of these, and the others have no known cause. The table for this sample lists around 94,000 clones; nearly 95% of them were counted only once. The ten largest clonotypes hold approximately 3.1% of the sample. Pancreatic ductal adenocarcinoma patients who had undergone surgery without neoadjuvant therapy were selected. Specimen: PBMCs. These receptors all stem from a human donor with pancreatic ductal adenocarcinoma.

The rearrangement links TRBV5-1 to TRBJ2-7; D perhaps matches TRBD1 (5 bases). V was pared by 4 bases and J by 1 base, with 18 bases between. Germline V gives CDR1 SGHRS, CDR2 YFSETQ. CDR3 length equals 16 residues. The CDR3 here is CASSIWSRVYSYEQYF. CDR3 DNA: TGCGCCAGCAGCATATGGAGCAGGGTTTATTCCTACGAGCAGTACTTC.

The chain couples TRBV4-1 to TRBJ1-5, with 7 bases matching TRBD1. Trimming took 3 bases from V and 0 from J; bases not matched to a gene: 8. The CDR3 has 17 residues. The germline gives CDR1 MGHRA, CDR2 YSYEKL. Here the CDR3 DNA reads TGCGCCAGCAGCCAGCAACAGGGGCGGTATAGCAATCAGCCCCAGCATTTT. Translating gives CASSQQQGRYSNQPQHF.

The J gene is TRBJ1-2, the V gene TRBV5-1; D unresolved. The CDR3 length is 14 residues. Germline loops: CDR1 SGHRS, CDR2 YFSETQ. Trimming removed 0 bases at V and 3 bases at J, with 9 bases between. CDR3 sequence: CASSLGPRDYGYTF. In DNA, the CDR3 is TGCGCCAGCAGCTTGGGGCCGAGGGACTATGGCTACACCTTC.

The chain couples TRBV10-3 to TRBJ1-5; D is possibly TRBD1 (6 bases). This CDR3 has 17 residues. V lost 8 bases and J lost 4, with 24 bases in between. Germline-derived CDR1 and CDR2 are ENHRY and SYGVKD. The CDR3 DNA reads TGTGCCATCCCGCGACAGGTACCTAGGCCGTCGAATCAGCCCCAGCATTTT. As protein: CAIPRQVPRPSNQPQHF.

The chain employs TRBV9 and TRBJ2-1; D is perhaps TRBD2 (7 bases). From germline, CDR1 is SGDLS and CDR2 YYNGEE. The CDR3 has 16 amino acids. Trimming stripped 4 bases from V and 6 bases from J, with 20 bases between. The CDR3 sequence: CASSPGDGTTINEQFF. In DNA form, the CDR3 reads TGTGCCAGCAGCCCAGGGGACGGGACTACTATCAATGAGCAGTTCTTC.

V and J are TRBV18 and TRBJ2-5; TRBD1 aligns across 11 bases. The germline gives CDR1 KGHSH, CDR2 LQKENI. V was pared by 2 bases and J by 2 bases, with 4 bases of the junction left unmatched. This CDR3 spans 16 amino acids. The CDR3 region has the DNA TGTGCCAGCTCACCATGGGACAGGGGGTGGCAAGAGACCCAGTACTTC. Its translation is CASSPWDRGWQETQYF.

The gene calls are TRBV18 and TRBJ2-2; 9 bases align to TRBD1. This CDR3 contains 19 residues. Germline loops: CDR1 KGHSH, CDR2 LQKENI. Trimming at V came to 3 bases and at J to 0 bases, leaving 11 bases not matched to a gene. The CDR3 sequence is CASSPSGTGIGSNTGELFF. DNA of the CDR3: TGTGCCAGCTCACCTTCCGGGACAGGGATAGGGTCGAACACCGGGGAGCTGTTTTTT. Supplemented by reference TRBV18 and TRBJ2-2, the full variable domain reads NAGVMQNPRHLVRRRGQEARLRCSPMKGHSHVYWYRQLPEEGLKFMVYLQKENIIDESGMPKERFSAEFPKEGPSILRIQQVVRGDSAAYFCASSPSGTGIGSNTGELFFGEGSRLTVL.